This TCR beta chain was recorded in a study of shared clonotypes between healthy human individuals. Study overall: Three men and two women, aged 18 to 49, were donors. Every donor yielded three CD4 naive, three CD4 memory, two CD8 naive and one CD8 memory plate.

This table comes from immunoSEQ multiplex PCR, and its TCRdb copy is limited to in-frame clones, with some not included. The table includes more than 2 million clones, roughly 94% detected once. About this clone itself: What it binds is unknown.

V lost 4 bases, J lost 8 bases, and 9 bases lay in between. The CDR3 runs 11 residues. The V gene's germline CDR1 is DFQATT and CDR2 SNEGSKA (reference sequence). The study's findings and limits: Clonotype sharing across four donors was observed for roughly 5% of naive CD4 clonotypes. It was the non-shared clonotypes that had lower generation probabilities than clonotypes shared by all four donors.

This clonotype originated in a man aged 18 to 35 in good health. The sequenced sample was naive CD4+ T cells sorted from blood. The subset: CD45RA+ positively selected. This chain joins TRBV20-1 and TRBJ2-1; D ambiguous. CDR3 loop: CSAIPVYEQFF. In DNA, the CDR3 is TGCAGTGCTATCCCTGTTTATGAGCAGTTCTTC.